This entry lists 21 T cell receptor beta chains sequenced from one sample in a study of shared clonotypes between healthy human individuals. Sequencing was performed with immunoSEQ multiplex PCR; in TCRdb, only in-frame clones are kept and a portion is missing. The data contain some 1,900,000 clones, about 95% of them singletons. Only CD45RO-negative cells positively selected for CCR7 counted as naive CD8 cells, so terminally differentiated effector memory CD45RA+ cells were excluded. Material: naive CD8+ T cells sorted from blood. Receptors were obtained from a young man in good health.

V gene TRBV5-5 combines with J gene TRBJ1-1; D is possibly TRBD1 (6 bases). V lost 3 bases and J 4 bases, leaving 22 bases between the germline ends. Per germline, CDR1 SGHKS and CDR2 YYEKEE (reference sequence). The CDR3 has 17 residues. CDR3 coding DNA: TGTGCCAGCAGCTACGCTATTTTGGACAGTCCTATCACTGAAGCTTTCTTT. Amino acids: CASSYAILDSPITEAFF.

In its sample, this clone was seen once. The rearrangement joins TRBV4-1 to TRBJ2-1, with 12 nucleotides matching TRBD2. The CDR3 spans 16 residues. V gave up 3 bases and J gave up 7 bases; unmatched junction bases: 7. From germline, CDR1 is MGHRA and CDR2 YSYEKL. CDR3 nucleotide sequence: TGCGCCAGCAGCCACCTAGCGGGAGGGCCAGGGAATGAGCAGTTCTTC. As protein: CASSHLAGGPGNEQFF.

The V and J genes are TRBV4-1 and TRBJ1-3; the D is unclear. CDR1 and CDR2 from the germline V gene are MGHRA and YSYEKL. The V and J ends lost 0 bases and 0 bases respectively, with 6 bases between them. The CDR3 extends over 15 amino acids. The DNA of the CDR3 is TGCGCCAGCAGCCAAGAGCCCGGCTCTGGAAACACCATATATTTT. Translating gives CASSQEPGSGNTIYF.

The chain carries TRBV9 and TRBJ2-2; the match to TRBD2 covers 9 bases. The CDR3 extends over 16 amino acids. The germline CDR1 and CDR2 sequences are SGDLS and YYNGEE. Germline trimming cut 4 bases from V and 5 bases from J; bases unmatched to any gene: 9. The CDR3 bases are TGTGCCAGCAGCCCCTCGCCTAGCGGGACAACCGGGGAGCTGTTTTTT. This encodes CASSPSPSGTTGELFF. The variable domain in full, completed from reference TRBV9 and TRBJ2-2, reads DSGVTQTPKHLITATGQRVTLRCSPRSGDLSVYWYQQSLDQGLQFLIQYYNGEERAKGNILERFSAQQFPDLHSELNLSSLELGDSALYFCASSPSPSGTTGELFFGEGSRLTVL.

V is TRBV11-2 and J is TRBJ2-3; 7 positions agree with TRBD2. This CDR3 comprises 16 residues. Germline-derived CDR1 and CDR2 are SGHAT and FQNNGV. Unmatched junction bases numbered 13, after V lost 4 bases and J lost 6 bases. The CDR3 reads CASSSPSGGRFDTQYF. As DNA, the CDR3 is TGTGCCAGCAGCTCCCCTTCGGGAGGCCGGTTCGATACGCAGTATTTT.

The chain joins TRBV27 to TRBJ2-7; D perhaps matches TRBD2 (5 bases). Trimming took off 6 bases at V and 3 bases at J, with 15 bases between the two ends. Germline loops: CDR1 MNHEY, CDR2 SMNVEV (reference sequence). CDR3 length: 14 amino acids. The CDR3 loop is CASRDREPDYEQYF. The CDR3 DNA reads TGTGCCAGCAGGGATCGGGAACCAGACTACGAGCAGTACTTC.

The chain carries TRBV7-9 and TRBJ1-2; D uncertain. The germline V gene encodes CDR1 SEHNR and CDR2 FQNEAQ (reference sequence). Trimming took 4 bases from V and 0 from J, leaving 12 bases between them. The length of the CDR3 is 15 residues. CDR3 DNA: TGTGCCAGCAGCTCCAAAGAGGGAGCTAACTATGGCTACACCTTC. Residues: CASSSKEGANYGYTF.

The chain carries TRBV5-1 and TRBJ1-2, with D possibly TRBD1 on 6 matching bases. Germline assignment: CDR1 SGHRS and CDR2 YFSETQ. The V end lost 2 bases, the J end lost 2 bases, and 10 bases lay between the germline ends. CDR3 length equals 14 residues. CDR3 amino acids: CASSFSDRNYGYTF. In nucleotides, the CDR3 is TGCGCCAGCAGCTTCTCCGACAGGAACTATGGCTACACCTTC.

On this clone itself: This CDR3 is also generated by other DNA sequences in the sample. The chain uses TRBV28 and TRBJ2-2, with D possibly being TRBD2 (5 bases). V lost 3 bases, J lost 1 base, and 6 bases lay in between. The CDR3 has 14 amino acids. Germline lookup yields CDR1 MDHEN and CDR2 SYDVKM. The CDR3 sequence is CASSFRGNTGELFF. The DNA for the CDR3 is TGTGCCAGCAGTTTCCGGGGGAACACCGGGGAGCTGTTTTTT.

The V gene is TRBV6-5, the J gene TRBJ2-7; weak D call: TRBD2 (6 bases). The CDR3 runs 15 residues. Trimming took 2 bases from V and 3 from J, leaving 14 bases between them. CDR1 and CDR2 (germline): MNHEY, SVGAGI. The chain's CDR3 is CASSYGTSRVYEQYF. CDR3 nucleotides: TGTGCCAGCAGTTACGGAACTAGCAGAGTCTACGAGCAGTACTTC.

The CDR3 loop is CASSLRGGLSNQPQHF. DNA of the CDR3: TGTGCCAGCAGCTTACGAGGGGGTTTGAGCAATCAGCCCCAGCATTTT. The chain combines TRBV7-6 with TRBJ1-5; D is possibly TRBD1 (6 bases). The CDR3 loop spans 16 amino acids. V shed 2 bases and J shed 1 base, with 12 bases lying between them. Per the germline V gene, CDR1 is SGHVS and CDR2 is FNYEAQ.

The chain carries TRBV5-1 and TRBJ2-2; 13 bases align to TRBD2. V lost 4 bases, J lost 7 bases, and 7 bases stayed unmatched. This CDR3 region has 16 residues. Germline CDR1 SGHRS, CDR2 YFSETQ. The CDR3, as DNA: TGCGCCAGCAGCACCGGACTAGCGGGAGCGGTCGGGGAGCTGTTTTTT. As protein: CASSTGLAGAVGELFF.

The rearrangement uses TRBV7-3 and TRBJ1-6; D is ambiguous. The ends were cut back, 5 bases at V and 10 bases at J, with 15 bases in the middle. This CDR3 contains 14 residues. Germline V gene lookup returns CDR1 SGHTA and CDR2 FQGTGA. CDR3 loop: CASSLLGQKSPLHF. Written as DNA, the CDR3 is TGTGCCAGCAGCCTCCTTGGGCAGAAGTCACCCCTCCACTTT.

The chain uses TRBV5-4 and TRBJ2-3; weak D call: TRBD2 (6 bases). From germline, CDR1 is SGHNT and CDR2 YYREEE (reference sequence). Between the trimmed V and J ends, which lost 4 bases and 4 bases, there was a span of 10 bases. The CDR3 sequence is 13 residues long. The CDR3 protein is CASSRDLSDTQYF. Here the CDR3 DNA reads TGTGCCAGCAGCCGGGACTTGTCAGATACGCAGTATTTT.

This chain links TRBV6-6 with TRBJ1-1; D not certain. The CDR3 consists of 15 residues. Germline CDR1 and CDR2: MNHNY and SVGAGI (reference sequence). With 6 bases removed from V and 3 bases from J, the gap between germline ends came to 17 bases. This CDR3 reads CASSSPFVRDTEAFF. The CDR3, as DNA: TGTGCCAGCAGCTCTCCCTTTGTTCGGGACACTGAAGCTTTCTTT.

The V gene is TRBV4-1, the J gene TRBJ1-4; D unclear. Trimming shortened V by 3 bases and J by 3 bases, and 14 bases separated the two germline ends. The CDR3 spans 16 residues. Germline V gene data show CDR1 as MGHRA and CDR2 as YSYEKL. CDR3 coding DNA: TGCGCCAGCAGCCACGTGCCGCGGGGATCTAATGAAAAACTGTTTTTT. It codes for CASSHVPRGSNEKLFF.

The gene calls are TRBV10-3 and TRBJ2-2; D not resolved. The germline V and J ends were trimmed by 9 bases and 1 base, with 9 bases remaining between them. The germline CDR1 and CDR2 sequences are ENHRY and SYGVKD. CDR3 length equals 13 residues. CDR3 sequence (DNA): TGTGCCATTTTCAAGGAGAACACCGGGGAGCTGTTTTTT. This codes for CAIFKENTGELFF.

This clone was seen more than once but under ten times. The chain has TRBV7-6 and TRBJ1-5; D gene uncertain. V gave up 5 bases and J gave up 6 bases, with 14 bases separating them. Germline assignment: CDR1 SGHVS and CDR2 FNYEAQ. The CDR3 has 14 residues. In DNA form, the CDR3 reads TGTGCCAGCAGCCCGTCTGTAAAAGGTCAGCCCCAGCATTTT. Translation gives CASSPSVKGQPQHF.

V and J are TRBV4-3 and TRBJ2-1, with TRBD2 matching 9 bases. Per germline, CDR1 LGHNA and CDR2 YSLEER. This CDR3 comprises 14 residues. V trimming: 0 bases; J trimming: 9 bases; junction bases outside the gene matches: 3. This CDR3 reads CASSQELAGIEQFF. The DNA for the CDR3 is TGCGCCAGCAGCCAAGAACTAGCGGGCATTGAGCAGTTCTTC.

The V call is TRBV30, the J call TRBJ2-1; D is perhaps TRBD1 (5 bases). CDR1 and CDR2 (germline): GTSNPN, SVGIG (reference sequence). The CDR3 totals 11 residues. V dropped 2 bases and J dropped 9 bases, with 8 bases sitting between them. The CDR3 spells CAWSWGGEQFF. The CDR3 region has the DNA TGTGCCTGGAGTTGGGGCGGTGAGCAGTTCTTC.

This chain joins TRBV27 and TRBJ2-3; TRBD2 matches at 8 bases. The CDR3 is 17 amino acids. The germline V gene has CDR1 MNHEY and CDR2 SMNVEV (reference sequence). After removal of 7 bases from V and 0 bases from J, the junction contained 12 bases not matched to a gene. The CDR3 loop reads CASTLLGPSGSTDTQYF. CDR3 DNA: TGTGCCAGCACCCTCTTAGGCCCTAGCGGGAGCACAGATACGCAGTATTTT.